The following is a T cell receptor (beta chain) sequence with its context. Antigen specificity is unknown. These data originate in a study of CXCR3-negative and CXCR3-positive naive CD8 T cells. Findings and limits, study-wide: CXCR3-negative and CXCR3-positive naive cells shared comparable TRBV-TRBJ usage, but memory cells did not. Higher TRB CDR3 hydrophobicity marked CXCR3-positive naive cells relative to CXCR3-negative naive cells.

Libraries of TRB cDNA were made by 5' RACE and carried UMIs. Each CDR3 protein gets one entry in TCRdb, which reprocessed the 5' RACE reads and gives no DNA. This sample's table reports about 7,400 distinct CDR3 sequences. Germline lookup yields CDR1 WNHNN and CDR2 SYGVQD (reference sequence). The CDR3 totals 12 residues. Researchers sorted about 320,000 cells of each CD8+ T cell subset in triplicate. The source of this sequence is a human donor in good health. Some clones in this sample may be carry-over from other donors' samples. This sequence joins TRBV10-1 and TRBJ2-7. Sequenced sample: naive CXCR3- CD8+ T cells from blood. Subset of the sample: CD45RO-CCR7+CD27+CD95- naive CD8+ T cells lacking CXCR3 (TNR3-). CDR3: CASSAEPYEQYF.